These 27 T cell receptor beta chains were sequenced from one sample in a study of blood T cell repertoires in COVID-19. Only in-frame clones appear in the TCRdb table, and some are missing; sequencing was by immunoSEQ multiplex PCR. The sample gives roughly 250,000 clones, around nine tenths of which show up once; around 1.8% is in the top ten. Specimen: PBMCs or T cells enriched from blood (not recorded which). Every receptor here comes from a woman under 30 who had recovered from COVID-19.

The chain is built from TRBV5-4 and TRBJ1-2, with 7 bases fitting TRBD1. Losses at the gene ends were 4 bases for V and 0 bases for J; bases not matched to a gene: 12. Germline lookup yields CDR1 SGHNT and CDR2 YYREEE (reference sequence). The CDR3 contains 17 residues. The CDR3 coding sequence is TGTGCCAGCAGCCAACAAAAGACAGGGCGAGCTAACTATGGCTACACCTTC. Translated: CASSQQKTGRANYGYTF.

The CDR3 DNA sequence: TGTGCCAGCAGCCCCTCTGGCGGTAGCTCCTACAATGAGCAGTTCTTC. Translation: CASSPSGGSSYNEQFF. The V call is TRBV7-3, the J call TRBJ2-1; D is ambiguous. Germline CDR1 and CDR2: SGHTA and FQGTGA. The CDR3 spans 16 residues. Trimming removed 5 bases from V and 0 bases from J, with 14 bases in between.

This chain links TRBV10-1 with TRBJ1-6; 9 bases map to TRBD1. Germline assignment: CDR1 WNHNN and CDR2 SYGVQD (reference sequence). The J segment lost 0 bases and the V segment lost 3 bases, leaving 9 bases of the junction unmatched. This CDR3 is 19 amino acids long. The CDR3 loop is CASSEWDRVDGSYNSPLHF. For the CDR3, the DNA is TGCGCCAGCAGTGAATGGGACAGGGTTGACGGCTCCTATAATTCACCCCTCCACTTT.

This chain uses TRBV13 with TRBJ1-2, with TRBD1 matching 7 bases. From germline, CDR1 is PRHDT and CDR2 FYEKMQ (reference sequence). Trimming cost V 5 bases and J 2 bases; bases outside gene matches: 8. The CDR3 totals 15 residues. CDR3: CASSTSQTGNYGYTF. CDR3 sequence (DNA): TGTGCCAGCAGCACCTCCCAGACAGGGAACTATGGCTACACCTTC.

This clone occurred a few times. This rearrangement joins TRBV6-5 to TRBJ1-5; 7 bases line up with TRBD1. The V gene's germline CDR1 is MNHEY and CDR2 SVGAGI. The V and J ends lost 10 bases and 2 bases, in that order; junction bases with no gene match: 8. CDR3 length equals 14 residues. The CDR3 nucleotides read TGTGCCACCCGCCGGACAGGTCGCAATCAGCCCCAGCATTTT. It yields the protein CATRRTGRNQPQHF.

The rearrangement uses TRBV6-5 and TRBJ2-7, with D unclear. The V gene's germline CDR1 is MNHEY and CDR2 SVGAGI. V was clipped by 0 bases and J by 0 bases, with 9 bases between them. CDR3 size: 15 residues. The CDR3 DNA follows: TGTGCCAGCAGTTACTCGGCAGGTCACTCCTACGAGCAGTACTTC. It yields the protein CASSYSAGHSYEQYF.

The rearrangement links TRBV18 to TRBJ2-5; D perhaps matches TRBD1 (5 bases). Deletions cut 2 bases from V and 2 bases from J, with 15 bases between. CDR1 and CDR2 from the germline V gene are KGHSH and LQKENI. This CDR3 has 16 amino acids. CDR3 nucleotides: TGTGCCAGCTCACCAGTCCAGGGTGTCCAACAAGAGACCCAGTACTTC. Translation gives CASSPVQGVQQETQYF.

The rearrangement joins TRBV29-1 to TRBJ1-1, with D unclear. CDR1 is SQVTM and CDR2 is ANQGSEA in the germline V gene. There are 14 residues in the CDR3. V was clipped by 5 bases and J by 1 base, with 14 bases between them. CDR3 amino acids: CSVQAATANTEAFF. CDR3 in DNA: TGCAGCGTTCAGGCAGCTACCGCGAACACTGAAGCTTTCTTT.

DNA for the CDR3: TGTGCCAGCACCTCTGGGGCCCTTGGCAATGAGCAGTTCTTC. Its translation is CASTSGALGNEQFF. J is TRBJ2-1 and V is TRBV9; D may be TRBD1 (5 bases). This CDR3 region has 14 residues. The germline V gene has CDR1 SGDLS and CDR2 YYNGEE. Trimming left V 6 bases short and J 6 bases short, with 16 bases between.

The rearrangement joins TRBV2 to TRBJ1-1; TRBD1 aligns across 8 bases. The germline V gene encodes CDR1 SNHLY and CDR2 FYNNEI. The CDR3 sequence is 10 residues long. The V gene end was trimmed by 11 bases and the J gene end by 12 bases; junction bases not matched to a gene: 8. The DNA for the CDR3 is TGTGCCGTGGGACAGGCGGGATCTTTCTTT. This encodes CAVGQAGSFF.

V and J are TRBV7-2 and TRBJ2-5, with D perhaps TRBD2 (7 bases). Germline V gene lookup returns CDR1 SGHTA and CDR2 FQGNSA. The CDR3 spans 14 residues. V lost 6 bases to trimming and J lost 8 bases, with 19 bases between them. This CDR3 reads CASRKQGGGGTQYF. The CDR3 DNA is TGTGCCAGCAGAAAACAGGGTGGGGGGGGAACCCAGTACTTC.

On this clone itself: The junction does not match germline at one end; this may be a read error. This chain uses TRBV7-4 with TRBJ1-4, with 8 positions matching TRBD1. Germline V gene sequence: CDR1 SGHVT, CDR2 SQSDAQ. CDR3 length equals 14 residues. This CDR3 reads CASISRGLGEKPFF. Here the CDR3 DNA reads TGTGCCAGCATCAGCAGGGGGCTGGGGGAAAAACCGTTTTTT.

This rearrangement joins TRBV9 to TRBJ1-4; D is perhaps TRBD1 (5 bases). V was clipped by 2 bases and J by 5 bases, with 10 bases between them. Germline V gene sequence: CDR1 SGDLS, CDR2 YYNGEE. The CDR3 loop spans 14 amino acids. CDR3 protein: CASSVGGGNEKLFF. The CDR3, as DNA: TGTGCCAGCAGCGTGGGGGGAGGGAATGAAAAACTGTTTTTT.

The V gene is TRBV5-1, the J gene TRBJ1-4; 8 bases fit TRBD1. V shed 4 bases and J 0 bases; nucleotides not matched to a gene: 14. The germline CDR1 and CDR2 sequences are SGHRS and YFSETQ. This CDR3 has 19 residues. The CDR3 spells CASSLFPGQAFATNEKLFF. The CDR3 DNA follows: TGCGCCAGCAGCCTATTCCCGGGACAGGCGTTTGCAACTAATGAAAAACTGTTTTTT.

The CDR3 DNA sequence: TGTGCCAGCAGCGTAGGTAGCGGGAGGACAGATACGCAGTATTTT. Translation: CASSVGSGRTDTQYF. This chain links TRBV9 with TRBJ2-3; 10 nucleotides agree with TRBD2. J was trimmed by 3 bases and V by 0 bases; bases with no gene match: 1. The CDR3 is 15 amino acids. CDR1 and CDR2 from the germline V gene are SGDLS and YYNGEE.

The chain joins TRBV4-2 to TRBJ1-2; D unresolved. V was clipped by 0 bases and J by 4 bases, with 15 bases between them. The CDR3 totals 16 residues. Germline CDR1 reads LGHNA; CDR2 reads YNFKEQ. The CDR3 region is CASSQERSRWSYGYTF. The CDR3 DNA follows: TGTGCCAGCAGCCAAGAGAGGTCGAGGTGGTCCTATGGCTACACCTTC.

The chain joins TRBV7-2 to TRBJ1-2; 9 bases line up with TRBD1. Per the germline V gene, CDR1 is SGHTA and CDR2 is FQGNSA. The CDR3 contains 14 residues. V lost 2 bases to trimming and J lost 10 bases; unmatched junction nucleotides: 8. The CDR3 sequence is CASSLNTGGVDYTF. CDR3 sequence (DNA): TGTGCCAGCAGCTTAAATACAGGGGGCGTAGACTACACCTTC.

The genes are TRBV11-3 and TRBJ1-3; unclear D gene. The CDR3 extends over 14 amino acids. V was cut by 5 bases and J by 4 bases, with 12 bases left in between. Germline CDR1 is SGHNT and CDR2 is YENEEA. The chain's CDR3 is CASSHRGYGNTIYF. As DNA, the CDR3 is TGTGCCAGCAGCCACCGCGGTTACGGAAACACCATATATTTT.

On this clone itself: Germline is not matched at one junction end, which may reflect a read error. The rearrangement links TRBV7-7 to TRBJ2-1, with D perhaps matching TRBD1 (6 bases). The CDR3 runs to 16 residues. Germline V gives CDR1 SSHAT, CDR2 FNYEAQ (reference sequence). DNA for the CDR3: TGTGCTAGCAGCCCCGGACAGAGCTTTTCCTACAATGAGCAGTTCTTC. Protein sequence: CASSPGQSFSYNEQFF.

V usage is TRBV28 and J usage is TRBJ2-3, with 7 positions matching TRBD1. This CDR3 contains 15 residues. Germline V gene lookup returns CDR1 MDHEN and CDR2 SYDVKM. The V and J ends lost 3 bases and 2 bases, in that order; junction bases with no gene match: 5. In DNA, the CDR3 is TGTGCCAGCAGTTTGTCGACAGGGCTCACAGATACGCAGTATTTT. Protein sequence: CASSLSTGLTDTQYF.

CDR3 in DNA: TGTGCCAGCAGCTTAAATTCCGGGACAACCTATGGCTACACCTTC. Translation gives CASSLNSGTTYGYTF. The chain joins TRBV7-2 to TRBJ1-2, with a tentative D call TRBD1 (6 bases). Germline V gives CDR1 SGHTA, CDR2 FQGNSA. V was cut by 2 bases and J by 4 bases, with 14 bases left in between. The CDR3 loop spans 15 amino acids.

The genes are TRBV27 and TRBJ2-6; 10 bases are a match to TRBD2. Trimming took 5 bases from V and 0 from J; bases not matched to a gene: 10. The CDR3 extends over 19 amino acids. CDR1 is MNHEY, CDR2 SMNVEV, per germline (reference sequence). CDR3 sequence: CASSPGLALIRSGANVLTF. Here the CDR3 DNA reads TGTGCCAGCAGTCCGGGACTAGCGCTTATACGCTCTGGGGCCAACGTCCTGACTTTC.

This clone was seen just once. This sequence joins TRBV2 and TRBJ2-7; TRBD1 agrees at 7 bases. Germline V lookup: CDR1 SNHLY, CDR2 FYNNEI. Unmatched junction bases numbered 5, after V lost 2 bases and J lost 4 bases. The CDR3 is 14 residues long. The CDR3 region is CASSERQGVYEQYF. The CDR3, as DNA: TGTGCCAGCAGTGAACGGCAGGGGGTTTACGAGCAGTACTTC.

The chain recombines TRBV11-2 with TRBJ1-2; TRBD1 agrees at 7 bases. The CDR3 is 15 amino acids. CDR1 is SGHAT, CDR2 FQNNGV, per germline. Trimming took 3 bases from V and 2 from J; bases not matched to a gene: 6. The DNA for the CDR3 is TGTGCCAGCAGCTTGGGGACAGCTCAGAACTATGGCTACACCTTC. This gives the protein CASSLGTAQNYGYTF. Full variable domain (outside the CDR3, taken from reference TRBV11-2 and TRBJ1-2): EAGVAQSPRYKIIEKRQSVAFWCNPISGHATLYWYQQILGQGPKLLIQFQNNGVVDDSQLPKDRFSAERLKGVDSTLKIQPAKLEDSAVYLCASSLGTAQNYGYTFGSGTRLTVV.

The chain recombines TRBV7-9 with TRBJ1-4; 9 bases line up with TRBD1. Germline V lookup: CDR1 SEHNR, CDR2 FQNEAQ (reference sequence). The CDR3 spans 16 residues. J gave up 3 bases and V 5 bases, and 7 bases lay outside the gene matches. CDR3 nucleotides: TGTGCCAGCAGCCATGGGACAGGGCCAGCTAATGAAAAACTGTTTTTT. Translation gives CASSHGTGPANEKLFF. The full variable domain, with the rest looked up from reference TRBV7-9 and TRBJ1-4, is DTGVSQNPRHKITKRGQNVTFRCDPISEHNRLYWYRQTLGQGPEFLTYFQNEAQLEKSRLLSDRFSAERPKGSFSTLEIQRTEQGDSAMYLCASSHGTGPANEKLFFGSGTQLSVL.

This sequence joins TRBV27 and TRBJ1-2, with 9 bases that match TRBD1. This CDR3 spans 14 amino acids. V shed 6 bases and J 4 bases; nucleotides not matched to a gene: 6. CDR1 is MNHEY and CDR2 is SMNVEV in the germline V gene (reference sequence). Here the CDR3 DNA reads TGTGCCAGCAGCCCGACAGGGGGAGGCTATGGCTACACCTTC. Its protein product is CASSPTGGGYGYTF.

The V and J genes are TRBV11-2 and TRBJ2-3, with 13 nucleotides matching TRBD2. This CDR3 region has 17 residues. The germline gives CDR1 SGHAT, CDR2 FQNNGV. Losses at the gene ends were 5 bases for V and 4 bases for J; bases not matched to a gene: 9. The CDR3: CASSHYTSGRVPDTQYF. The CDR3 DNA is TGTGCCAGCAGCCATTATACTAGCGGGAGGGTACCAGATACGCAGTATTTT.